This T cell receptor (beta chain) was obtained from a study of blood T cell repertoires in COVID-19. As for the study in general: The samples span acute and convalescent COVID-19 from the United States, Italy and Spain.

Grouping used clinical history reported by participants in a survey and questionnaire. Original processing notes: It was from reference gene primer amplification that nucleated cell counts were estimated. Measured with immunoSEQ multiplex PCR; TCRdb has only the in-frame clones, and not every one. That table supplies the V and J calls and clone size; D and trimming were determined from the DNA. This sample has about 390,000 clones, with around nine tenths found just once. The sequenced sample was PBMCs or T cells enriched from blood (not recorded which). The sequence was obtained from a woman between 45 and 60 years old who had recovered from COVID-19.

CDR3 amino acids: CASRATGPSPLHF. CDR3 in DNA: TGTGCCAGCAGGGCGACAGGGCCTTCACCCCTCCACTTT. The rearrangement links TRBV2 to TRBJ1-6; 7 bases map to TRBD1. V gave up 6 bases and J gave up 9 bases; unmatched junction bases: 5. The CDR3 runs 13 residues. Germline values: CDR1 SNHLY, CDR2 FYNNEI.